This T cell receptor (beta chain) was observed in a study of PD-L1 blockade in urothelial cancer. Study-level results: A below-median TCR clonality in blood before treatment predicted better survival.

Only a few counts were recorded for this clone. Its antigen remains unknown. The CDR3 length is 16 residues. Germline CDR1 and CDR2: SGHRS and YFSETQ. Trimming took off 4 bases at V and 0 bases at J, with 14 bases between the two ends. As for time point: pretreatment peripheral blood. Per patient, between 1 and 8 samples were collected at pretreatment and on-treatment time points. The data were produced by immunoSEQ multiplex PCR, yet TCRdb's version contains in-frame clones alone and is incomplete. The table records approximately 39,000 clones, around four fifths of them present only once. The sequenced sample was PBMCs, obtained around atezolizumab (anti-PD-L1) treatment. This chain joins TRBV5-1 and TRBJ1-3, with D tentatively TRBD1 (5 bases). The receptor was isolated from a man older than 75 with urothelial cancer. CDR3 DNA: TGCGCCAGCAGCCCTTTGGGGGGTCTCTCTGGAAACACCATATATTTT. It encodes CASSPLGGLSGNTIYF.